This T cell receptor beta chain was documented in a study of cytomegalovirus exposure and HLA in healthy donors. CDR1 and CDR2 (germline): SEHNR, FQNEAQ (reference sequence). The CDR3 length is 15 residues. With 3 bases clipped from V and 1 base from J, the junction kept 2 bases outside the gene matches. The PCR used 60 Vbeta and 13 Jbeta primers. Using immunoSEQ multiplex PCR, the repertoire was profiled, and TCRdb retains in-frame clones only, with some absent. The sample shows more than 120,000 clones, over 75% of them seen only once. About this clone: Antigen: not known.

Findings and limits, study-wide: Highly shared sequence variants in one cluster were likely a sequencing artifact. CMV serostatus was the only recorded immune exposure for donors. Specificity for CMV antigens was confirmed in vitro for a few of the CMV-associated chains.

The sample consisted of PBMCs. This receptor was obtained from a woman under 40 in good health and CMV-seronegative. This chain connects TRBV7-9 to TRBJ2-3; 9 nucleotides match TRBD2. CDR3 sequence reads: CASSFIAGGTDTQYF. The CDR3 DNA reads TGTGCCAGCAGCTTTATAGCGGGGGGCACAGATACGCAGTATTTT. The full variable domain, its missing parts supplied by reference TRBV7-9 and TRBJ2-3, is DTGVSQNPRHKITKRGQNVTFRCDPISEHNRLYWYRQTLGQGPEFLTYFQNEAQLEKSRLLSDRFSAERPKGSFSTLEIQRTEQGDSAMYLCASSFIAGGTDTQYFGPGTRLTVL.